This entry concerns a single TCR beta chain. PCR was performed a second time for about 6 to 11 cycles using a sample-barcoded 5' primer and a J-beta primer mix. TCRdb itself ran the 5' RACE reads through MiXCR, one entry per CDR3 protein. The table includes about 930,000 distinct CDR3 sequences, about 27% detected once. The data belong to a study of blood T cells in healthy people across ages. The germline V gene encodes CDR1 MNHEY and CDR2 SVGAGI. Trimming shortened V by 6 bases and J by 5 bases, and 19 bases separated the two germline ends. The CDR3 has 15 amino acids. This same sample was also part of a study on T cells of mothers and their children.

Input material: blood. The chain couples TRBV6-5 to TRBJ1-2; TRBD1 is a possible D gene (5 bases). The sequence was collected from a woman aged 40 to 50 in good health. The CDR3 protein is CASSLTGTKNYGYTF. The CDR3 DNA sequence: TGTGCCAGCAGCCTCACCGGGACGAAGAATTATGGCTACACCTTC.